Sequencing of this T cell receptor beta chain was carried out in a study of technical replicates of blood from a handful of donors. The CDR3 has 16 residues. CDR1 is MNHEY, CDR2 SMNVEV, per germline (reference sequence). V lost 2 bases, J lost 7 bases, and 9 bases stayed unmatched. The assay was immunoSEQ multiplex PCR, and TCRdb's table has in-frame clones only and misses some. The sample comprises about 79,000 clones, more than 90% of which are singletons, and approximately 0.4% rests with the top ten. Sample: T cells isolated from PBMCs. The chain carries TRBV27 and TRBJ2-7; 12 bases map to TRBD1. This receptor was identified in a human donor in good health. Some clones in this sample may be carry-over from other donors' samples. CDR3 sequence: CASSLNRDRGPWEQYF. CDR3 in DNA: TGTGCCAGCAGTTTAAATCGGGACAGGGGGCCCTGGGAGCAGTACTTC.